A selection of T cell receptor beta chains follows, all from one sample in a study of PD-1 blockade in mismatch repair-deficient tumors. Libraries were prepared by immunoSEQ multiplex PCR; TCRdb keeps only in-frame clonotypes and omits some of them. Of about 14,000 clones in the sample, more than 85% were seen once. The antigens of these receptors remain unknown. The source material was cells cultured in vitro, sampled from a patient treated with pembrolizumab. The receptors were gathered from an adult with mismatch repair-deficient cancer. The CDR3 runs from the conserved cysteine through the conserved F or W. The D gene is left open where the match is weak. Clone sizes are given selectively: once, few, many, or a class where the clone is expanded.

NA TRBJ2-1 NA TRBV29-1 10 CSVEGGTGFF TGCAGCGTTGAAGGCGGGACGGGGTTCTTC
NA TRBJ2-7 NA TRBV6-1 14 CASSPGLLAYEQYF TGTGCCAGCAGCCCCGGGCTCCTAGCCTACGAGCAGTACTTC
NA TRBJ1-3 NA TRBV6-4 14 CASSEGAVGNTIYF TGTGCCAGCAGTGAGGGGGCTGTGGGAAACACCATATATTTT
NA TRBJ1-1 NA TRBV5-1 16 CASSPVWVQGDTEAFF TGCGCCAGCAGCCCGGTGTGGGTTCAGGGAGACACTGAAGCTTTCTTT
TRBD2 TRBJ2-3 once TRBV5-1 15 CASSSGLAGTDTQYF TGCGCCAGCAGCTCGGGACTAGCGGGCACAGATACGCAGTATTTT
NA TRBJ2-7 NA TRBV15 13 CATRHGAVYEQYF TGTGCCACCAGACACGGTGCCGTCTACGAGCAGTACTTC
NA TRBJ2-1 NA TRBV27 14 CASSLERHSGEQFF TGTGCCAGCAGTTTGGAGCGGCATAGTGGTGAGCAGTTCTTC
NA TRBJ1-5 NA TRBV28 15 CASSLLAGRNQPQHF TGTGCCAGCAGTTTACTGGCCGGACGCAATCAGCCCCAGCATTTT
NA TRBJ1-1 NA TRBV2 13 CASSVSVNTETFF TGTGCCAGCAGTGTATCCGTGAACACTGAAACTTTCTTT
NA TRBJ2-5 NA TRBV29-1 11 CSVENGETQYF TGCAGCGTTGAAAACGGAGAGACCCAGTACTTC
TRBD1 TRBJ2-7 NA TRBV7-9 12 CATDRVTYEQYF TGTGCCACCGACAGGGTTACCTACGAGCAGTACTTC
NA TRBJ1-1 NA TRBV6-5 13 CASRTTGRAEAFF TGTGCCAGCAGAACCACAGGGAGGGCTGAAGCTTTCTTT
TRBD1 TRBJ1-1 NA TRBV4-1 13 CASSQYDRGEAFF TGCGCCAGCAGCCAATACGACAGGGGTGAAGCTTTCTTT
NA TRBJ2-3 NA TRBV28 16 CASSIGLRISTDTQYF TGTGCCAGCAGCATCGGACTACGAATTAGCACAGATACGCAGTATTTT
TRBD1 TRBJ2-7 NA TRBV18 14 CASSPGTGEAEQYF TGTGCCAGCTCCCCCGGGACAGGGGAAGCCGAGCAGTACTTC
TRBD1 TRBJ2-3 NA TRBV30 14 CACTGGPFTDTQYF TGTGCCTGTACAGGGGGCCCGTTCACAGATACGCAGTATTTT
TRBD1 TRBJ1-1 NA TRBV14 15 CASSQDWDSVLKAFF TGTGCCAGCAGCCAAGATTGGGACAGCGTCCTGAAAGCTTTCTTT
TRBD2 TRBJ2-1 once TRBV5-4 17 CASSAGTSGRARNEQFF TGTGCCAGCAGCGCCGGGACTAGCGGGAGGGCCCGCAATGAGCAGTTCTTC
NA TRBJ2-7 NA TRBV28 12 CASSYRTDEQYF TGTGCCAGCAGTTACAGGACCGACGAGCAGTACTTC
NA TRBJ1-1 once TRBV28 15 CASSSGGAMNTEAFF TGTGCCAGCAGTTCCGGGGGGGCGATGAACACTGAAGCTTTCTTT
TRBD2 TRBJ2-1 NA TRBV10-3 18 CAISESSASSGRKDEQFF TGTGCCATCAGTGAGTCATCGGCATCTAGCGGGAGAAAGGATGAGCAGTTCTTC
NA TRBJ1-5 NA TRBV6-6 16 CASSYGGVGLRQPQHF TGTGCCAGCAGTTACGGGGGCGTGGGGCTGAGACAGCCCCAGCATTTT
NA TRBJ2-5 NA TRBV27 12 CASSLFGETQYF TGTGCCAGCAGTTTATTCGGAGAGACCCAGTACTTC
NA TRBJ2-7 NA TRBV19 13 CASSPDIGDEQYF TGTGCCAGTAGTCCGGACATCGGAGACGAGCAGTACTTC
NA TRBJ2-7 NA TRBV6-5 13 CASTKTGLREQYF TGTGCCAGCACCAAGACAGGCCTTCGCGAGCAGTACTTC
TRBD2 TRBJ2-1 NA TRBV27 15 CASSLSGTFDNEQFF TGTGCCAGCAGTCTTAGCGGGACGTTCGACAATGAGCAGTTCTTC
TRBD2 TRBJ2-7 NA TRBV14 17 CASSPHKGLAGASEQYF TGTGCCAGCAGCCCACACAAAGGACTAGCGGGAGCGAGTGAGCAGTACTTC
TRBD2 TRBJ2-1 NA TRBV5-1 17 CASTGTSGRGTYNEQFF TGCGCCAGCACCGGGACTAGCGGGAGGGGAACCTACAATGAGCAGTTCTTC
NA TRBJ2-2 NA TRBV30 13 CAWTRQFTGELFF TGTGCCTGGACCAGACAGTTCACCGGGGAGCTGTTTTTT
NA TRBJ2-5 NA TRBV14 15 CASSKLQGGQETQYF TGTGCCAGCAGTAAGTTACAGGGTGGCCAAGAGACCCAGTACTTC
TRBD1 TRBJ2-7 NA TRBV7-8 14 CASSARTGGGEQYF TGTGCCAGCAGCGCCCGGACAGGGGGAGGCGAGCAGTACTTC
TRBD2 TRBJ2-5 once TRBV27 12 CASSSGRETQYF TGTGCCAGCAGTAGCGGGAGAGAGACCCAGTACTTC
NA TRBJ2-1 NA TRBV2 11 CASSVFYEQFF TGTGCCAGCAGTGTCTTCTATGAGCAGTTCTTC
TRBD2 TRBJ2-1 few TRBV2 14 CAILAGEADNEQFF TGTGCCATTTTAGCGGGAGAGGCGGACAATGAGCAGTTCTTC
NA TRBJ1-1 NA TRBV28 15 CASSFWGAGYTEAFF TGTGCCAGCAGTTTCTGGGGAGCTGGGTACACTGAAGCTTTCTTT
NA TRBJ2-1 few TRBV27 13 CASSLSGVSEQFF TGTGCCAGCAGTTTATCTGGGGTGTCTGAGCAGTTCTTC
TRBD1 TRBJ1-4 few TRBV30 17 CAWSVRQGRLTNEKLFF TGTGCCTGGAGTGTACGACAGGGTCGTTTGACTAATGAAAAACTGTTTTTT
TRBD1 TRBJ2-3 NA TRBV7-9 16 CASSPGQGPLTDTQYF TGTGCCAGCAGCCCAGGACAGGGGCCTCTCACAGATACGCAGTATTTT
TRBD2 TRBJ2-1 NA TRBV27 16 CASSLSSGLADNEQFF TGTGCCAGCAGTTTATCCTCCGGGCTAGCGGACAATGAGCAGTTCTTC
NA TRBJ2-7 NA TRBV19 12 CASSIEGLEQYF TGTGCCAGTAGTATAGAAGGGTTGGAGCAGTACTTC
NA TRBJ1-5 NA TRBV23-1 13 CASSRCRGGAQHF TGCGCCAGCAGTCGATGCAGGGGTGGGGCCCAGCATTTT
NA TRBJ2-7 NA TRBV6-1 14 CASSEGGANYEQYF TGTGCCAGCAGTGAGGGGGGGGCCAACTACGAGCAGTACTTC
TRBD1 TRBJ1-2 NA TRBV6-1 13 CASSTGQGRAYTF TGTGCCAGCAGTACGGGACAGGGAAGGGCCTACACCTTC
NA TRBJ1-1 NA TRBV11-3 13 CASSLDGDTEAFF TGTGCCAGCAGCTTAGATGGGGACACTGAAGCTTTCTTT
TRBD2 TRBJ2-7 NA TRBV29-1 12 CSGGLAGVEQYF TGCAGCGGGGGACTAGCGGGAGTGGAGCAGTACTTC
NA TRBJ2-2 NA TRBV6-6 15 CASSNLGPNTGELFF TGTGCCAGCAGTAATTTGGGCCCGAACACCGGGGAGCTGTTTTTT